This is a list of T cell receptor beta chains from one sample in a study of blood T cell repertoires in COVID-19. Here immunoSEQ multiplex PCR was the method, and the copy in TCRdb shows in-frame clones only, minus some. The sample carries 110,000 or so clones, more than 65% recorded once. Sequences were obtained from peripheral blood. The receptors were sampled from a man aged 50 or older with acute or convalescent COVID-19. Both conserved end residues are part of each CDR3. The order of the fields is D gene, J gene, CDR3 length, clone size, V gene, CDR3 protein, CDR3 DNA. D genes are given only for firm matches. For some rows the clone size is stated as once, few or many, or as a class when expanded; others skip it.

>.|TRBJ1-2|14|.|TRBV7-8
CASSPSEANYGYTF
TGTGCCAGCAGCCCGAGCGAAGCTAACTATGGCTACACCTTC
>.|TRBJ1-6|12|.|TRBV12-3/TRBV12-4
CASSLRDSPLHF
TGTGCCAGCAGTTTGCGGGATTCACCCCTCCACTTT
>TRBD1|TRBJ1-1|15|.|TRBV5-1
CASSLESGGWTEAFF
TGCGCCAGCAGCTTGGAATCAGGGGGGTGGACTGAAGCTTTCTTT
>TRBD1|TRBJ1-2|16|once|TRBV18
CASSPPGQGARHGYTF
TGTGCCAGCTCACCACCTGGACAGGGGGCGCGACATGGCTACACCTTC
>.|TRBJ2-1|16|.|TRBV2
CASSGGQGIFYNEQFF
TGTGCCAGCAGTGGCGGGCAGGGGATCTTCTACAATGAGCAGTTCTTC
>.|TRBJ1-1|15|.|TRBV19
CASSLRTAMNTEAFF
TGTGCCAGTAGTTTACGGACAGCGATGAACACTGAAGCTTTCTTT
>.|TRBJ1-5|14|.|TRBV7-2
CASSSGQRGQPQHF
TGTGCCAGCAGTTCGGGGCAAAGGGGGCAGCCCCAGCATTTT
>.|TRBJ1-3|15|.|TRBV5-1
CASSTLTGLGNTIYF
TGCGCCAGCAGCACCCTAACAGGGTTAGGAAACACCATATATTTT
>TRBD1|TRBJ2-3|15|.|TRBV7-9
CASSDRASSTDTQYF
TGTGCCAGCAGTGACAGGGCCTCTAGCACAGATACGCAGTATTTT
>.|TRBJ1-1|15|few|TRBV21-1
CASSKGMGANTEAFF
TGTGCCAGCAGCAAAGGTATGGGGGCGAACACTGAAGCTTTCTTT
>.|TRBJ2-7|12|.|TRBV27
CASSLFGYEQYF
TGTGCCAGCAGTTTATTCGGTTACGAGCAGTACTTC
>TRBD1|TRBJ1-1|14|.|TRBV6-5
CASSIQGADTEAFF
TGTGCCAGCAGCATCCAGGGGGCAGACACTGAAGCTTTCTTT
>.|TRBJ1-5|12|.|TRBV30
CAWSDRNQPQHF
TGTGCCTGGAGTGACAGGAATCAGCCCCAGCATTTT
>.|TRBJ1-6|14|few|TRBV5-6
CASTIGAGHSPLHF
TGTGCCAGCACCATAGGGGCAGGGCATTCACCCCTCCACTTT
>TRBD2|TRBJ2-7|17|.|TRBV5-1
CASSTGLAGGPFHEQYF
TGCGCCAGCAGCACAGGACTAGCGGGGGGGCCGTTCCACGAGCAGTACTTC
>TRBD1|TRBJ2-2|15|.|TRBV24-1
CATSDTGVSTGELFF
TGTGCCACCAGTGACACAGGGGTGAGCACCGGGGAGCTGTTTTTT
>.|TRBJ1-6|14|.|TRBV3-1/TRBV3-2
CASSLGVNNSPLHF
TGTGCCAGCAGCCTCGGGGTAAATAATTCACCCCTCCACTTT
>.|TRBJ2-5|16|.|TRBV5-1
CASREPGLGLVGTQYF
TGCGCCAGCAGGGAACCGGGACTGGGCTTAGTCGGGACCCAGTACTTC
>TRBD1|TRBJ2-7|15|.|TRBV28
CASSRPGTGWYEQYF
TGTGCCAGCAGCCGACCGGGGACAGGGTGGTACGAGCAGTACTTC
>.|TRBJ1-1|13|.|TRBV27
CASSDRFGRRAFF
TGTGCCAGCAGTGATCGGTTTGGAAGGAGGGCTTTCTTT
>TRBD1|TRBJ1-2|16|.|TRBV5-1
CASSLGTGQGVHGYTF
TGCGCCAGCAGCTTGGGAACCGGACAGGGTGTTCATGGCTACACCTTC
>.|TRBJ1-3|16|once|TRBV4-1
CASSQSGDRSGNTIYF
TGCGCCAGCAGCCAGAGCGGGGACCGCTCTGGAAACACCATATATTTT
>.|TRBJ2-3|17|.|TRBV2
CASSDSLSLGGTDTQYF
TGTGCCAGCAGTGATTCGCTCAGCCTAGGGGGCACAGATACGCAGTATTTT
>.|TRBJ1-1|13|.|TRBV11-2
CASSFRGETEAFF
TGTGCCAGCAGCTTTCGGGGGGAGACTGAAGCTTTCTTT
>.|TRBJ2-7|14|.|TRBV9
CASSPGQSSYEQYF
TGTGCCAGCAGCCCAGGACAATCGTCCTACGAGCAGTACTTC
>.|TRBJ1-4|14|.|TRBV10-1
CASSEGGSNEKLFF
TGCGCCAGCAGTGAAGGGGGTTCTAATGAAAAACTGTTTTTT
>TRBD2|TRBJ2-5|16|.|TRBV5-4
CASSAQLAGGRETQYF
TGTGCCAGCAGCGCACAACTAGCGGGGGGACGAGAGACCCAGTACTTC
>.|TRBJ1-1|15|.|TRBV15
CATSRDTEGADEAFF
TGTGCCACCAGCAGAGATACTGAAGGGGCTGATGAAGCTTTCTTT
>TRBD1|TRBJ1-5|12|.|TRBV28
CASSPDRAVSSF
TGTGCCAGCAGCCCCGACAGGGCGGTTTCGAGTTTT
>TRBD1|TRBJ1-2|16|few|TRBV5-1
CASSLVGQGADYGYTF
TGCGCCAGCAGCTTGGTAGGCCAGGGGGCCGACTATGGCTACACCTTC
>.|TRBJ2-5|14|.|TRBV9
CASSVAAGRETQYF
TGTGCCAGCAGCGTAGCTGCAGGGCGGGAGACCCAGTACTTC
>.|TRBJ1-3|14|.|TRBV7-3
CASSSTGPGNTIYF
TGTGCCAGCAGCTCTACAGGGCCCGGAAACACCATATATTTT
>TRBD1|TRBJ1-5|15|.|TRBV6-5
CASSLDRGSNQPQHF
TGTGCCAGCAGTCTGGACAGGGGTAGCAATCAGCCCCAGCATTTT
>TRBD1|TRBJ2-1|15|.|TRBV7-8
CASSLAGQGPNEQFF
TGTGCCAGCAGCTTAGCGGGACAGGGCCCTAATGAGCAGTTCTTC
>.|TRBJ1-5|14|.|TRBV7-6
CASSLAQGNQPQHF
TGTGCCAGCAGCTTAGCGCAGGGTAATCAGCCCCAGCATTTT
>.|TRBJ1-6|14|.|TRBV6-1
CASSEYQGNSPLHF
TGTGCCAGCAGTGAATACCAGGGTAACTCACCCCTCCACTTT
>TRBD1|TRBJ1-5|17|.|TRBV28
CASSSLGTGGSNQPQHF
TGTGCCAGCAGTTCTCTCGGGACAGGGGGCAGCAATCAGCCCCAGCATTTT
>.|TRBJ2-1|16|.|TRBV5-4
CASSGYQGFLYNEQFF
TGTGCCAGCAGCGGATATCAGGGCTTCCTCTACAATGAGCAGTTCTTC
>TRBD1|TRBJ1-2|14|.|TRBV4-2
CASSHLGQDYGYTF
TGTGCCAGCAGCCACCTCGGACAGGACTATGGCTACACCTTC
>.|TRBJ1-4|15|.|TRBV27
CASSPQGATNEKLFF
TGTGCCAGCAGTCCCCAGGGTGCAACTAATGAAAAACTGTTTTTT
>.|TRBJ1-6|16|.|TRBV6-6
CASSQQGSSYNSPLHF
TGTGCCAGCAGTCAACAGGGCAGCTCCTATAATTCACCCCTCCACTTT
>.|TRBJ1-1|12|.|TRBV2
CASRGVYTEAFF
TGTGCCAGCAGGGGAGTATACACTGAAGCTTTCTTT
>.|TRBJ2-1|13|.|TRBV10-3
CAISESGAGLGFF
TGTGCCATCAGTGAGAGTGGGGCGGGGCTAGGATTCTTC
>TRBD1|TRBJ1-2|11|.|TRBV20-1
CSADRGYGYTF
TGCAGTGCCGACAGGGGCTATGGCTACACCTTC
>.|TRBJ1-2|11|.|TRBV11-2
CASSFSGGYTF
TGTGCCAGCAGCTTCTCCGGTGGCTACACCTTC
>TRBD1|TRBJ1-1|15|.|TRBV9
CASSVGTGGISEAFF
TGTGCCAGCAGCGTAGGGACAGGGGGTATTTCTGAAGCTTTCTTT